The 12 T cell receptor beta chains listed next were all sequenced from one sample in a study of Ad26.COV2.S vaccination and SARS-CoV-2 variants. The treatment here: around 19 received Ad26.COV2.S at low or high dose, single or two shots; five or six received placebo; per-sample allocation not given. The study sampled participants on day 63 after the first vaccine or placebo injection. The protocol was immunoSEQ multiplex PCR, while the TCRdb copy is restricted to in-frame clones and leaves out a portion. This table has around 250,000 clones, roughly 89% appearing once. Sequencing was performed on peripheral blood, taken in a trial of Ad26.COV2.S vaccine versus placebo. Receptors were obtained from a person aged 18-60 years who received the Ad26.COV2.S COVID-19 vaccine or a placebo.

V is TRBV29-1 and J is TRBJ2-3; the match to TRBD1 covers 11 bases. CDR1 and CDR2 (germline): SQVTM, ANQGSEA. The CDR3 has 14 amino acids. J gave up 1 base and V 3 bases, and 0 bases lay outside the gene matches. CDR3 protein: CSVEDRGRTDTQYF. The CDR3 bases are TGCAGCGTTGAGGACAGGGGGCGCACAGATACGCAGTATTTT.

Only one count was recorded for this clone. The chain employs TRBV29-1 and TRBJ1-4; 7 bases are a match to TRBD1. Trimming removed 7 bases from V and 3 bases from J; junction bases left unmatched: 2. Per germline, CDR1 SQVTM and CDR2 ANQGSEA. The CDR3 totals 12 residues. The CDR3 loop is CSGQGANEKLFF. The CDR3 DNA sequence: TGCAGCGGCCAGGGGGCTAATGAAAAACTGTTTTTT.

The chain joins TRBV4-2 to TRBJ2-1; 7 nucleotides align to TRBD2. Germline trimming cut 6 bases from V and 0 bases from J; bases unmatched to any gene: 5. Germline V CDR1 and CDR2: LGHNA, YNFKEQ. The CDR3 runs to 15 residues. Here the CDR3 reads CASRPSGLSYNEQFF. In nucleotides, the CDR3 is TGTGCCAGCAGACCTAGCGGACTCTCCTACAATGAGCAGTTCTTC.

This chain uses TRBV4-2 with TRBJ1-2; D not certain. The V end lost 0 bases, the J end lost 3 bases, and 11 bases lay between the germline ends. This CDR3 is built from 15 residues. CDR1 and CDR2 (germline): LGHNA, YNFKEQ. The CDR3 spells CASSQDPTPYYGYTF. The CDR3 DNA reads as TGTGCCAGCAGCCAAGACCCGACACCATACTATGGCTACACCTTC.

The chain joins TRBV5-1 to TRBJ1-4; D unclear. The CDR3 length is 15 residues. With 4 bases removed from V and 0 bases from J, the gap between germline ends came to 10 bases. Per germline, CDR1 SGHRS and CDR2 YFSETQ. CDR3: CASSGGVPTNEKLFF. The CDR3 DNA follows: TGCGCCAGCAGCGGCGGGGTCCCAACTAATGAAAAACTGTTTTTT.

The rearrangement joins TRBV7-6 to TRBJ2-7; tentatively, D is TRBD1 or TRBD2 (8 bases each). Trimming left V 1 base short and J 6 bases short, with 19 bases between. This CDR3 is 16 amino acids long. Germline V gene lookup returns CDR1 SGHVS and CDR2 FNYEAQ. DNA of the CDR3: TGTGCCAGCAGCTTAGTAGCGGGACAGGTAGCGGTCGAGCAGTACTTC. It is translated as CASSLVAGQVAVEQYF.

In this sample, this clone turned up once. This chain links TRBV20-1 with TRBJ1-5; D uncertain. This CDR3 contains 11 residues. V was clipped by 6 bases and J by 11 bases, with 14 bases between them. Germline V lookup: CDR1 DFQATT, CDR2 SNEGSKA (reference sequence). CDR3 coding DNA: TGCAGTGCAGGCCTAGTAGCGGCCCAGCATTTT. It specifies CSAGLVAAQHF.

This rearrangement joins TRBV10-3 to TRBJ2-1; 7 bases agree with TRBD2. CDR1 ENHRY and CDR2 SYGVKD come from the germline V gene. J was trimmed by 3 bases and V by 8 bases; bases with no gene match: 10. CDR3 size: 15 residues. Written as DNA, the CDR3 is TGTGCCATCTCTGGTAGGGCGGGAGACTACAATGAGCAGTTCTTC. Its translation: CAISGRAGDYNEQFF.

This clone showed up just a few times. V gene TRBV5-1 combines with J gene TRBJ2-2; D ambiguous. V gave up 4 bases and J gave up 5 bases, with 6 bases separating them. Germline V CDR1 and CDR2: SGHRS, YFSETQ. This CDR3 spans 12 amino acids. The CDR3 region has the DNA TGCGCCAGCAGCGAGAATACCGGGGAGCTGTTTTTT. Its translation: CASSENTGELFF.

This clone was observed a single time. Other DNA sequences in this specimen translate into the identical CDR3. The chain links TRBV5-1 to TRBJ1-1; D remains unclear. The V gene lost 0 bases and the J gene lost 3 bases, with 9 bases spanning the gap. The V gene's germline CDR1 is SGHRS and CDR2 YFSETQ. The CDR3 extends over 14 amino acids. The chain's CDR3 is CASSLAGGYTEAFF. CDR3 nucleotide sequence: TGCGCCAGCAGCTTGGCTGGCGGTTACACTGAAGCTTTCTTT.

The V call is TRBV5-4, the J call TRBJ2-5; tentatively, D is TRBD2 (5 bases). The V end lost 6 bases, the J end lost 5 bases, and 14 bases lay between the germline ends. This CDR3 region has 13 residues. Per germline, CDR1 SGHNT and CDR2 YYREEE (reference sequence). CDR3 DNA: TGTGCCAGCACTGACTACCCTGGGGAGACCCAGTACTTC. Residues: CASTDYPGETQYF.

The rearrangement links TRBV3-1 (or the pseudogene TRBV3-2) to TRBJ1-4, with D possibly TRBD1 on 6 matching bases. V was trimmed by 4 bases and J by 3 bases, leaving 15 bases between them. Germline-derived CDR1 and CDR2 are LGHDT and YNNKEL (reference sequence). There are 16 residues in the CDR3. CDR3 region: CASSRGNNRANEKLFF. Here the CDR3 DNA reads TGTGCCAGCAGCCGCGGAAATAACAGGGCTAATGAAAAACTGTTTTTT.